Listed here are 9 T cell receptor beta chains from one sample, sequenced in a study of T cell responses to AZD1222 COVID-19 vaccine. Method: immunoSEQ multiplex PCR; TCRdb's copy keeps in-frame clones and lacks some. Here the sample spans 70,000 to 80,000 clones, roughly 88% being singletons. Specimen: peripheral blood, collected on day 0 of AZD1222 vaccination. Every receptor here comes from an adult in good health.

The rearrangement uses TRBV28 and TRBJ1-1; D unclear. CDR3 length: 14 amino acids. Germline CDR1 and CDR2: MDHEN and SYDVKM. Trimming took off 5 bases at V and 4 bases at J, with 14 bases between the two ends. The DNA for the CDR3 is TGTGCCAGCAGTGTTCGTGTTCCGGGCACTGAAGCTTTCTTT. It encodes CASSVRVPGTEAFF.

This rearrangement joins TRBV15 to TRBJ2-7, with TRBD1 matching over 7 bases. Germline loops: CDR1 LNHNV, CDR2 YYDKDF (reference sequence). V was clipped by 0 bases and J by 12 bases; unmatched bases: 5. The CDR3 consists of 12 residues. This chain's CDR3 is CATSREEGARYF. The CDR3 DNA is TGTGCCACCAGCAGAGAAGAGGGGGCCCGGTACTTC.

The chain combines TRBV7-8 with TRBJ1-1; 7 positions agree with TRBD1. CDR1 is SGHVS, CDR2 FQNEAQ, per germline. Trimming at V came to 4 bases and at J to 2 bases, leaving 4 bases not matched to a gene. This CDR3 comprises 14 residues. The chain's CDR3 is CASSSRDSNTEAFF. The CDR3 nucleotides are TGTGCCAGCAGCTCCCGGGACAGTAACACTGAAGCTTTCTTT.

The V call is TRBV4-3, the J call TRBJ2-5; D gene uncertain. V dropped 1 base and J dropped 2 bases, with 11 bases sitting between them. CDR3 size: 15 residues. Germline lookup yields CDR1 LGHNA and CDR2 YSLEER. This CDR3 is CASSQAGRPQETQYF. The CDR3 bases are TGCGCCAGCAGCCAAGCAGGCAGGCCTCAAGAGACCCAGTACTTC.

The chain has TRBV28 and TRBJ2-7; D is ambiguous. With 3 bases removed from V and 0 bases from J, the gap between germline ends came to 9 bases. CDR1 is MDHEN and CDR2 is SYDVKM in the germline V gene. The CDR3 runs 14 residues. The CDR3 is CASSFKRYSYEQYF. In DNA form, the CDR3 reads TGTGCCAGCAGTTTTAAGAGGTACTCCTACGAGCAGTACTTC. Using reference TRBV28 and TRBJ2-7 for the parts outside the CDR3, the full variable domain is DVKVTQSSRYLVKRTGEKVFLECVQDMDHENMFWYRQDPGLGLRLIYFSYDVKMKEKGDIPEGYSVSREKKERFSLILESASTNQTSMYLCASSFKRYSYEQYFGPGTRLTVT.

This clone has just one count. The chain joins TRBV9 to TRBJ2-1; TRBD2 matches 7 bases. The CDR3 is made up of 15 amino acids. Germline loops: CDR1 SGDLS, CDR2 YYNGEE. The junction had 5 bases not matched to a gene; V was cut back by 3 bases and J by 2 bases. The DNA of the CDR3 is TGTGCCAGCAGCGGACAGCGGGGCGCCTACAATGAGCAGTTCTTC. Its protein product is CASSGQRGAYNEQFF.

This chain uses TRBV7-9 with TRBJ2-7; possibly TRBD2 for D (7 bases). CDR3 size: 14 residues. Between the trimmed V and J ends, which lost 8 bases and 2 bases, there was a span of 16 bases. The germline V gene encodes CDR1 SEHNR and CDR2 FQNEAQ (reference sequence). CDR3 nucleotides: TGTGCCAGCGGGGGGGCGCAACCTACCTACGAGCAGTACTTC. As protein: CASGGAQPTYEQYF.

This rearrangement joins TRBV29-1 to TRBJ2-2; D call uncertain. V lost 0 bases to trimming and J lost 2 bases, with 13 bases between them. The germline gives CDR1 SQVTM, CDR2 ANQGSEA. This CDR3 spans 16 amino acids. The CDR3 protein is CSVEDGQSRNTGELFF. The CDR3 DNA sequence: TGCAGCGTTGAAGACGGGCAGTCTCGAAACACCGGGGAGCTGTTTTTT.

This chain links TRBV15 with TRBJ1-2, with D tentatively TRBD1 (5 bases). The CDR3 runs 14 residues. V shed 0 bases and J shed 2 bases, with 7 bases lying between them. Germline V CDR1 and CDR2: LNHNV, YYDKDF (reference sequence). The CDR3 DNA is TGTGCCACCAGCAGAGATCGGGGGAACTATGGCTACACCTTC. This gives the protein CATSRDRGNYGYTF. Full variable domain (rest looked up from reference TRBV15 and TRBJ1-2): DAMVIQNPRYQVTQFGKPVTLSCSQTLNHNVMYWYQQKSSQAPKLLFHYYDKDFNNEADTPDNFQSRRPNTSFCFLDIRSPGLGDTAMYLCATSRDRGNYGYTFGSGTRLTVV.